This TCR beta chain comes out of a study of blood T cell repertoires in COVID-19. Exposed study participants had met a COVID-19 case within 2 weeks before entry. Assay used: immunoSEQ multiplex PCR; TCRdb lists only in-frame clones, some missing. The sample includes more than 300,000 clones, 90% of them seen just once. The germline gives CDR1 MGHDK, CDR2 SYGVNS. V was clipped by 1 base and J by 5 bases, with 13 bases between them. The CDR3 is 15 residues long. Sequencing was performed on PBMCs or T cells enriched from blood (not recorded which). This receptor was identified in a woman aged 25 to 39 who had been exposed to COVID-19. This sequence joins TRBV25-1 and TRBJ2-3; D is unresolved. The CDR3 nucleotides read TGTGCCAGCAGTGAATCTGGAGTCGGAAGAGATACGCAGTATTTT. It specifies CASSESGVGRDTQYF.